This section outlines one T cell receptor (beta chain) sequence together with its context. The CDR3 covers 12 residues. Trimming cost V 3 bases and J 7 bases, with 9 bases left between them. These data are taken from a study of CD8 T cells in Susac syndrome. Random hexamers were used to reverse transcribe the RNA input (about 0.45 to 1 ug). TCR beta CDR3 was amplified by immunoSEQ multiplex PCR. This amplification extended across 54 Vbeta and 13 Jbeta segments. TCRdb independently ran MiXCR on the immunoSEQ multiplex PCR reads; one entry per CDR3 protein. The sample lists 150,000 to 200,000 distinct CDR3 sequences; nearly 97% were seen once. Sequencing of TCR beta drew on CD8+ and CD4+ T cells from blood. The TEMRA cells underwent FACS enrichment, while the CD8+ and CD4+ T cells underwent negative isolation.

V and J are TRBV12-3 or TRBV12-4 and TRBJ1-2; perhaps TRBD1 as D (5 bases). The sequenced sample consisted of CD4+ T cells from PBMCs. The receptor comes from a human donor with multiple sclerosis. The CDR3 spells CASSFGDAGYTF. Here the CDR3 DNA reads TGTGCCAGCAGTTTTGGGGACGCTGGCTACACCTTC.